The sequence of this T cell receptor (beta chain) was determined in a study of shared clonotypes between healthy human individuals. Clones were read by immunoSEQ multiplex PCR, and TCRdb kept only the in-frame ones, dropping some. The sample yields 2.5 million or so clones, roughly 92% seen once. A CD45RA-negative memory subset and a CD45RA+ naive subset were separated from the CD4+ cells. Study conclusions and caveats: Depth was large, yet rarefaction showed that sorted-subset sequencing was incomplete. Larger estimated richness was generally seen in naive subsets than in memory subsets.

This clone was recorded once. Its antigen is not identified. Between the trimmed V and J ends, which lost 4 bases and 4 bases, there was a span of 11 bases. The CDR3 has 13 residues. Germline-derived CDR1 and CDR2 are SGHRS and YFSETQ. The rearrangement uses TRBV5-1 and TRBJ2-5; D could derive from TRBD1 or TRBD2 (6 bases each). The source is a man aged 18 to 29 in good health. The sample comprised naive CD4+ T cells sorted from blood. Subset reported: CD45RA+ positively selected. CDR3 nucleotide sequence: TGCGCCAGCAGCCGGAGGGGGGCAGAGACCCAGTACTTC. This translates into CASSRRGAETQYF.